These T cell receptor beta chains were read from a single sample in a study of cytomegalovirus exposure and HLA in healthy donors. Repertoires were generated with immunoSEQ multiplex PCR, while TCRdb's copy carries only in-frame clones and drops some. The sample lists 100,000 or so clones; 12% were seen once. The source material was PBMCs. These receptor sequences come from a man aged 35 to 55 in good health and CMV-seropositive. Both conserved end residues are part of each CDR3. D genes are given only for firm matches. A clone size is listed for some rows: how often the clone was seen (once, few, many), or a class if it is expanded.

d_gene: -
j_gene: TRBJ1-2
v_gene: TRBV11-2
abundance: -
CDR3aa: CASSLARDGGYTF
CDR3nt: TGTGCCAGCAGCTTAGCCAGGGATGGAGGCTACACCTTC

d_gene: TRBD2
j_gene: TRBJ2-7
v_gene: TRBV6-5
abundance: few
CDR3aa: CASRYGLAGSYEQYF
CDR3nt: TGTGCCAGCCGTTACGGGCTAGCGGGCTCATACGAGCAGTACTTC

d_gene: TRBD1
j_gene: TRBJ2-1
v_gene: TRBV28
abundance: few
CDR3aa: CASSSQGAGSEQFF
CDR3nt: TGTGCCAGCAGCTCCCAGGGGGCGGGAAGTGAGCAGTTCTTC

d_gene: TRBD2
j_gene: TRBJ2-5
v_gene: TRBV10-3
abundance: few
CDR3aa: CAISAMRGRYQETQYF
CDR3nt: TGTGCCATCAGCGCCATGCGCGGGAGGTACCAAGAGACCCAGTACTTC

d_gene: -
j_gene: TRBJ1-1
v_gene: TRBV11-2
abundance: -
CDR3aa: CASSLGTVPGNTEAFF
CDR3nt: TGTGCCAGCAGCTTAGGTACAGTCCCTGGGAACACTGAAGCTTTCTTT

d_gene: TRBD1
j_gene: TRBJ1-4
v_gene: TRBV25-1
abundance: few
CDR3aa: CASTRGNEKLFF
CDR3nt: TGTGCCAGCACCAGGGGGAATGAAAAACTGTTTTTT

d_gene: TRBD2
j_gene: TRBJ2-1
v_gene: TRBV9
abundance: few
CDR3aa: CASSVVGLGAYNEQFF
CDR3nt: TGTGCCAGCAGCGTAGTTGGACTAGGGGCCTACAATGAGCAGTTCTTC

d_gene: -
j_gene: TRBJ1-5
v_gene: TRBV19
abundance: few
CDR3aa: CASKAVRRNQPQHF
CDR3nt: TGTGCCAGTAAAGCTGTCCGCCGAAATCAGCCCCAGCATTTT

d_gene: -
j_gene: TRBJ2-5
v_gene: TRBV30
abundance: -
CDR3aa: CAWRRHQETQYF
CDR3nt: TGTGCCTGGAGGAGGCACCAAGAGACCCAGTACTTC

d_gene: TRBD2
j_gene: TRBJ2-5
v_gene: TRBV15
abundance: few
CDR3aa: CATSREGIRQETQYF
CDR3nt: TGTGCCACCAGTCGGGAGGGAATCCGCCAAGAGACCCAGTACTTC

d_gene: -
j_gene: TRBJ2-2
v_gene: TRBV6-5
abundance: -
CDR3aa: CASSLRQLNTGELFF
CDR3nt: TGTGCCAGCAGTCTCAGACAGTTAAACACCGGGGAGCTGTTTTTT

d_gene: -
j_gene: TRBJ1-4
v_gene: TRBV6-1
abundance: -
CDR3aa: CASSDSGNEKLFF
CDR3nt: TGTGCCAGCAGTGATTCCGGGAATGAAAAACTGTTTTTT

d_gene: TRBD1
j_gene: TRBJ2-7
v_gene: TRBV30
abundance: few
CDR3aa: CAWSRDSVYEQYF
CDR3nt: TGTGCCTGGAGCCGGGACAGTGTATACGAGCAGTACTTC

d_gene: -
j_gene: TRBJ1-3
v_gene: TRBV5-4
abundance: few
CDR3aa: CASSLAVAFLGRNTIYF
CDR3nt: TGTGCCAGCAGCTTGGCCGTTGCCTTCCTAGGTCGAAACACCATATATTTT

d_gene: -
j_gene: TRBJ2-3
v_gene: TRBV2
abundance: few
CDR3aa: CASRREAAVDTQYF
CDR3nt: TGTGCCAGCAGAAGAGAAGCTGCGGTAGATACGCAGTATTTT

d_gene: -
j_gene: TRBJ1-5
v_gene: TRBV29-1
abundance: few
CDR3aa: CSVARQVGQPQHF
CDR3nt: TGCAGCGTTGCCCGACAGGTGGGTCAGCCCCAGCATTTT

d_gene: -
j_gene: TRBJ1-2
v_gene: TRBV10-1
abundance: few
CDR3aa: CASSESRGGRGYTF
CDR3nt: TGCGCCAGCAGTGAGTCAAGGGGCGGACGTGGCTACACCTTC

d_gene: -
j_gene: TRBJ2-2
v_gene: TRBV7-9
abundance: -
CDR3aa: CASRTRAPDTGELFF
CDR3nt: TGTGCCAGCCGGACCAGGGCTCCGGACACCGGGGAGCTGTTTTTT

d_gene: TRBD2
j_gene: TRBJ2-1
v_gene: TRBV4-3
abundance: -
CDR3aa: CASASDLAGGPYNEQFF
CDR3nt: TGCGCCAGCGCGAGCGATCTAGCGGGAGGGCCCTACAATGAGCAGTTCTTC

d_gene: -
j_gene: TRBJ1-1
v_gene: TRBV10-3
abundance: -
CDR3aa: CAISDRVNTEAFF
CDR3nt: TGTGCCATCAGTGACAGGGTGAACACTGAAGCTTTCTTT

d_gene: TRBD2
j_gene: TRBJ2-7
v_gene: TRBV28
abundance: few
CDR3aa: CASSLSSGRSYEQYF
CDR3nt: TGTGCCAGCAGTTTATCCTCCGGGAGGTCCTACGAGCAGTACTTC

d_gene: -
j_gene: TRBJ2-1
v_gene: TRBV6-1
abundance: -
CDR3aa: CASSFSSATPNEQFF
CDR3nt: TGTGCCAGCAGTTTTTCTAGCGCAACCCCAAATGAGCAGTTCTTC

d_gene: -
j_gene: TRBJ2-1
v_gene: TRBV7-9
abundance: -
CDR3aa: CASSSGKIGGEQFF
CDR3nt: TGTGCCAGCAGCTCCGGGAAGATAGGGGGTGAGCAGTTCTTC

d_gene: -
j_gene: TRBJ2-7
v_gene: TRBV5-4
abundance: -
CDR3aa: CASSQGHSYEQYF
CDR3nt: TGTGCCAGCAGCCAGGGACACTCCTACGAGCAGTACTTC

d_gene: TRBD1
j_gene: TRBJ1-5
v_gene: TRBV2
abundance: -
CDR3aa: CASSRDSSNQPQHF
CDR3nt: TGTGCCAGCAGTCGGGACAGCAGCAATCAGCCCCAGCATTTT

d_gene: -
j_gene: TRBJ2-7
v_gene: TRBV27
abundance: few
CDR3aa: CASSPMRTDGSEQYF
CDR3nt: TGTGCCAGCAGCCCAATGCGGACAGATGGCTCCGAGCAGTACTTC

d_gene: TRBD2
j_gene: TRBJ2-5
v_gene: TRBV9
abundance: few
CDR3aa: CASSVRSGGETQYF
CDR3nt: TGTGCCAGCAGCGTCCGCTCGGGAGGGGAGACCCAGTACTTC

d_gene: TRBD1
j_gene: TRBJ2-1
v_gene: TRBV11-2
abundance: few
CDR3aa: CASSHNRGNEQFF
CDR3nt: TGTGCCAGCAGCCATAACAGGGGCAATGAGCAGTTCTTC

d_gene: TRBD1
j_gene: TRBJ1-5
v_gene: TRBV25-1
abundance: -
CDR3aa: CASSASQGADSNQPQHF
CDR3nt: TGTGCCAGCAGTGCCTCTCAGGGGGCAGATAGCAATCAGCCCCAGCATTTT

d_gene: -
j_gene: TRBJ1-2
v_gene: TRBV6-1
abundance: few
CDR3aa: CASSDAAVRGYTF
CDR3nt: TGTGCCAGCAGTGATGCCGCCGTGCGTGGCTACACCTTC

d_gene: -
j_gene: TRBJ2-7
v_gene: TRBV10-3
abundance: -
CDR3aa: CAISLDIPSSYEQYF
CDR3nt: TGTGCCATCAGTCTGGACATCCCGAGCTCCTACGAGCAGTACTTC

d_gene: -
j_gene: TRBJ1-1
v_gene: TRBV7-6
abundance: few
CDR3aa: CASALGMNTEAFF
CDR3nt: TGTGCCAGCGCCCTGGGCATGAACACTGAAGCTTTCTTT

d_gene: -
j_gene: TRBJ2-7
v_gene: TRBV7-3
abundance: -
CDR3aa: CASSRKGEDGQYF
CDR3nt: TGTGCCAGCAGCCGCAAAGGGGAGGATGGGCAGTACTTC

d_gene: -
j_gene: TRBJ2-2
v_gene: TRBV4-3
abundance: -
CDR3aa: CASSQDVRAANTGELFF
CDR3nt: TGCGCCAGCAGCCAAGACGTTCGAGCGGCGAACACCGGGGAGCTGTTTTTT

d_gene: TRBD1
j_gene: TRBJ1-1
v_gene: TRBV7-9
abundance: -
CDR3aa: CASSLDRGQAFF
CDR3nt: TGTGCCAGCAGCTTAGACAGGGGACAAGCTTTCTTT

d_gene: TRBD2
j_gene: TRBJ2-7
v_gene: TRBV7-9
abundance: -
CDR3aa: CASRRPGTSGSGEQYF
CDR3nt: TGTGCCAGCAGACGGCCCGGGACTAGCGGGAGTGGGGAGCAGTACTTC